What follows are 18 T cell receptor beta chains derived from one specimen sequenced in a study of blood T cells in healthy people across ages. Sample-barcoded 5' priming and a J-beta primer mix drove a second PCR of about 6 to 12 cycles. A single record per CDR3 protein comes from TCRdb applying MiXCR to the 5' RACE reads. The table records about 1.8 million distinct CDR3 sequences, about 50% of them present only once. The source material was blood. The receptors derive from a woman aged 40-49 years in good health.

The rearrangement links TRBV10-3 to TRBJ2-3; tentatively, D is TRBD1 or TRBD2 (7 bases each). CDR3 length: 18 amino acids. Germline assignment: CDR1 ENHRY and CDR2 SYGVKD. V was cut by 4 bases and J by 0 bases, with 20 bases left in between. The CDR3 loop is CAISGSGGQGVSTDTQYF. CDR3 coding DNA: TGTGCCATCAGTGGATCCGGGGGGCAGGGGGTTAGCACAGATACGCAGTATTTT.

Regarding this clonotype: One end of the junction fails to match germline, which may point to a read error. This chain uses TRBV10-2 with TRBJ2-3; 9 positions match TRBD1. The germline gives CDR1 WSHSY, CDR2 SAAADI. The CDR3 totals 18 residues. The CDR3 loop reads CASGESYRTGANTDTQYF. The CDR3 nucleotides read TGCGCCAGCGGTGAGTCGTACAGGACAGGGGCCAACACAGATACGCAGTATTTT.

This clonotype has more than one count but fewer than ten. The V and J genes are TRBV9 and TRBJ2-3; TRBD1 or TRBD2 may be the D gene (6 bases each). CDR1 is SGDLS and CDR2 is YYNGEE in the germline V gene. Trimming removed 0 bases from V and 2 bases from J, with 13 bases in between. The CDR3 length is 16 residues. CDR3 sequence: CASSVGLGGLTDTQYF. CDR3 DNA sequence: TGTGCCAGCAGCGTAGGTCTCGGGGGCCTCACAGATACGCAGTATTTT.

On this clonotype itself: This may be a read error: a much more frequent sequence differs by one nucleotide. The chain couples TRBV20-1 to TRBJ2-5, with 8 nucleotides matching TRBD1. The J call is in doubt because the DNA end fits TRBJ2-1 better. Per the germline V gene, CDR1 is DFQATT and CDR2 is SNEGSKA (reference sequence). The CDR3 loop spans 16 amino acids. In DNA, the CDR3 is TGCAGTGCTAGACCCGCGCGGACAGGGAGACAAGAGACCCAGTTCTTC. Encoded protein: CSARPARTGRQETQFF.

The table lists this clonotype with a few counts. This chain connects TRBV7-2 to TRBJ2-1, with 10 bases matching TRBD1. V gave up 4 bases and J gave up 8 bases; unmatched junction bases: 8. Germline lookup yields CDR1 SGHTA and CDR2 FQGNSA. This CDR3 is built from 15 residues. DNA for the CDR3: TGTGCCAGCAGCTCCATAAGGACAGGGGGTGATGAGCAGTTCTTC. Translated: CASSSIRTGGDEQFF.

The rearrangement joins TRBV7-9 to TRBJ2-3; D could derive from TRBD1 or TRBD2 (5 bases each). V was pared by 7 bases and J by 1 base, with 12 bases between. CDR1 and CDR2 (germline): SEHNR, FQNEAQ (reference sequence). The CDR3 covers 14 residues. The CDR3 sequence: CASTTRGGTDTQYF. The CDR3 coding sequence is TGTGCCAGCACCACCCGGGGCGGCACAGATACGCAGTATTTT.

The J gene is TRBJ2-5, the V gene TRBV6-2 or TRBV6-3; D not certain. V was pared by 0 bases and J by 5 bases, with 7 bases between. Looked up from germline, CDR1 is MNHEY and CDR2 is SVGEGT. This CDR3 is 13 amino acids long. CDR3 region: CASSYSLEETQYF. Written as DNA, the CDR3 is TGTGCCAGCAGTTACTCCTTGGAGGAGACCCAGTACTTC.

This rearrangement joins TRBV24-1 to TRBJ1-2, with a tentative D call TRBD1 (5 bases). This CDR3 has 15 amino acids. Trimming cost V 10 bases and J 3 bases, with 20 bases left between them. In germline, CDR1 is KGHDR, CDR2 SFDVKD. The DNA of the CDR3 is TGTGCCACAGGCTTTAGGCTGTTGGGACACTATGGCTACACCTTC. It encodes CATGFRLLGHYGYTF.

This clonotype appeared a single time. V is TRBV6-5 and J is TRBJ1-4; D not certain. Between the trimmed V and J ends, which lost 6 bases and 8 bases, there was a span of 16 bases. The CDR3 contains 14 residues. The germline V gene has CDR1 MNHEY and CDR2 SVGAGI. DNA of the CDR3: TGTGCCAGCAGCCCGAACGGGCGTCGCGAAAAACTGTTTTTT. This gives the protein CASSPNGRREKLFF.

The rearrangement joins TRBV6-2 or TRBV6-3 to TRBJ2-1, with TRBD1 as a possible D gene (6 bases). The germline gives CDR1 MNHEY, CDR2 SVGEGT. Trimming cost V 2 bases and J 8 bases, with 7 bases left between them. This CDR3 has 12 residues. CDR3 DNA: TGTGCCAGCAGTTACCAGGGGTATGAGCAGTTCTTC. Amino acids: CASSYQGYEQFF.

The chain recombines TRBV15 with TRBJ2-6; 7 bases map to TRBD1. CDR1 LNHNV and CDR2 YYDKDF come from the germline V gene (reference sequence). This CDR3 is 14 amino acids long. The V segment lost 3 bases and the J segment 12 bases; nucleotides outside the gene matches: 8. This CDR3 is CATSRMLTGTVLTF. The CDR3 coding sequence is TGTGCCACCAGCAGGATGTTGACAGGGACCGTCCTGACTTTC.

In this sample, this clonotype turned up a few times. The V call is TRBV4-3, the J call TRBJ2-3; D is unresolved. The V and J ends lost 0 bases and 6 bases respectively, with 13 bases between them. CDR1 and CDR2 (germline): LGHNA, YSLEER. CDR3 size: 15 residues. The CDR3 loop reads CASSQEGTRADTQYF. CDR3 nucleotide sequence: TGCGCCAGCAGCCAAGAGGGCACTCGGGCGGATACGCAGTATTTT.

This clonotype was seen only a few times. For the CDR3, the DNA is TGTGCCACCAGTGACAAAGACAGGGAATGGATGGATGAGCAGTTCTTC. The encoded protein is CATSDKDREWMDEQFF. The chain recombines TRBV24-1 with TRBJ2-1; 7 nucleotides match TRBD1. CDR1 and CDR2 (germline): KGHDR, SFDVKD. The CDR3 loop spans 16 amino acids. V shed 4 bases, J shed 8 bases, and the junction held 13 bases outside the gene matches.

This CDR3 is CASSPGRAASIQYF. The CDR3 nucleotides are TGTGCCAGCAGCCCAGGGAGAGCAGCTAGCATTCAGTACTTC. The rearrangement uses TRBV7-2 and TRBJ2-4, with D perhaps being TRBD1 or TRBD2 (5 bases each). The germline V gene encodes CDR1 SGHTA and CDR2 FQGNSA. The CDR3 runs to 14 residues. Trimming took 5 bases from V and 9 from J, leaving 17 bases between them.

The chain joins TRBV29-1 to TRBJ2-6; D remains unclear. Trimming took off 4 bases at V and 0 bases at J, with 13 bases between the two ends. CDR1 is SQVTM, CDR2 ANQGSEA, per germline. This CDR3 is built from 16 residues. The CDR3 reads CSVVRQLSSGANVLTF. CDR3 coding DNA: TGCAGCGTTGTGAGGCAGCTATCCTCTGGGGCCAACGTCCTGACTTTC.

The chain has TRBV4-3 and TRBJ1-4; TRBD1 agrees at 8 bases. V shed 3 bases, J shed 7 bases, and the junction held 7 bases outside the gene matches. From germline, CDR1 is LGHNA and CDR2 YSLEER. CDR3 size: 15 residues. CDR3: CASSQADRVGEKLFF. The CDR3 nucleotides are TGCGCCAGCAGCCAGGCGGACAGGGTCGGTGAAAAACTGTTTTTT.

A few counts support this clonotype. CDR3 nucleotide sequence: TGCAGTGCTAGGGGTGGAGGGGGCAGGGTGCACTATGGCTACACCTTC. Translation: CSARGGGGRVHYGYTF. The rearrangement joins TRBV20-1 to TRBJ1-2, with TRBD1 matching 7 bases. Germline V CDR1 and CDR2: DFQATT, SNEGSKA (reference sequence). J gave up 3 bases and V 3 bases, and 13 bases lay outside the gene matches. This CDR3 has 16 amino acids.

The CDR3 region has the DNA TGTGCCAGCAAAACAGGACTGAATCTCAATGAGCAGTTCTTC. This encodes CASKTGLNLNEQFF. The V gene is TRBV21-1, the J gene TRBJ2-1; the tabulated D call, TRBD1, remains unverified against the DNA. TRBV21-1 is given as a pseudogene. The CDR3 length is 14 residues.